This T cell receptor beta chain was obtained from a study of blood T cell repertoires in COVID-19. For the study at large: Some COVID-19 samples were acute and others convalescent; all came from the United States, Italy and Spain. Sources were T cells, B-cell-depleted T cells, or PBMCs; the material itself was cDNA or gDNA.

Per the authors' pipeline: It was from reference gene primer amplification that nucleated cell counts were estimated. Generated by immunoSEQ multiplex PCR, the TCRdb table keeps only in-frame clones and is missing some. V, J and clone size derive from that table, while D and trimming were established from the DNA sequence. The table lists about 70,000 clones, about 82% of them singletons. V was pared by 8 bases and J by 11 bases, with 12 bases of the junction left unmatched. The CDR3 is 13 amino acids. The TCR comes from a woman in her sixties or seventies with acute or convalescent COVID-19. The sample taken for sequencing was peripheral blood. J is TRBJ1-5 and V is TRBV12-3 or TRBV12-4, with 7 bases fitting TRBD1. The CDR3 protein is CASGGQGEEAQHF. The CDR3 nucleotides are TGTGCCAGCGGGGGCCAGGGGGAGGAGGCCCAGCATTTT.